This T cell receptor (beta chain) derives from a study of blood T cell repertoires in COVID-19. CDR3 size: 15 residues. Germline lookup yields CDR1 LNHDA and CDR2 SQIVND (reference sequence). Deletions cut 7 bases from V and 2 bases from J, with 15 bases between. TCRdb's copy holds only in-frame clones and misses some; the assay was immunoSEQ multiplex PCR. The sample lists 540,000 or so clones; roughly nine tenths were seen once. The gene calls are TRBV19 and TRBJ1-3; no clear D gene. The clonotype comes from a woman between 45 and 60 years old with COVID-19, enrolled during active disease. Sequencing used peripheral blood. Here the CDR3 DNA reads TGTGCCAGTACCCCGGCGGAGGGCCCTGGAAACACCATATATTTT. This codes for CASTPAEGPGNTIYF.